What follows describes a single T cell receptor beta chain. The data derive from a study of blood T cell repertoires in COVID-19. Per the study methods: Estimated nucleated cell counts came from reference gene primer amplification. Produced via immunoSEQ multiplex PCR; TCRdb's table is partial and in-frame only. V, J and clone size derive from that table, while D and trimming were established from the DNA sequence. The sample has fewer than 400,000 clones, 80% to 90% seen once. The germline gives CDR1 SGHNT, CDR2 YYREEE (reference sequence). The junction had 3 bases not matched to a gene; V was cut back by 4 bases and J by 2 bases. CDR3 length: 15 amino acids.

This receptor was taken from a man aged 25-45 years with active or convalescent COVID-19. The sequencing input was peripheral blood. The chain carries TRBV5-4 and TRBJ2-1; TRBD2 aligns across 10 bases. The CDR3 here is CASSLSGRPYNEQFF. The CDR3 DNA is TGTGCCAGCAGCCTTAGCGGGAGGCCCTACAATGAGCAGTTCTTC.